Given below is one T cell receptor beta chain in context. Its antigen is undetermined. This CDR3 is 15 amino acids long. V lost 0 bases, J lost 4 bases, and 3 bases stayed unmatched. From germline, CDR1 is LGHNA and CDR2 YNFKEQ. The sample belongs to a study of cytomegalovirus exposure and HLA in healthy donors. Study-wide results and caveats: The availability of immune exposure information extended only to CMV serostatus. Presence/absence analysis assumed near-uniform sequencing depth across donors. TRBV6-2, TRBV6-3 and some other V segments were unresolvable in 87-base-pair reads. In a later analysis, the majority of CMV-associated beta chains seemingly showed HLA restriction.

Vbeta (60) and Jbeta (13) primers were used in the PCR. TCRdb's copy holds only in-frame clones and misses some; the assay was immunoSEQ multiplex PCR. The sample lists under 95,000 clones, about 78% occurring once. The receptor was derived from a woman aged 40 to 49 in good health and CMV-seropositive. The sequenced sample was PBMCs. The rearrangement joins TRBV4-2 to TRBJ2-1; the match to TRBD2 covers 7 bases. The CDR3 coding sequence is TGTGCCAGCAGCCAAGAAGGACTAGTGTACAATGAGCAGTTCTTC. This translates into CASSQEGLVYNEQFF.